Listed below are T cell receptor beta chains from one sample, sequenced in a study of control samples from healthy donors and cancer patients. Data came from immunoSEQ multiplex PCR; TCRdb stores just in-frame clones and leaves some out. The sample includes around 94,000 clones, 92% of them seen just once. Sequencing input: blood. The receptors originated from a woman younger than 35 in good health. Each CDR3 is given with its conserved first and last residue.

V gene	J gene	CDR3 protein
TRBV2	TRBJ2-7	CASRGLYHEQYF
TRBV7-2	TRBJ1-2	CASSLVGGSSRGTYTF
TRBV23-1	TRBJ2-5	CASSQIGWGGAKYQETQYF
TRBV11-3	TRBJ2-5	CASSLDPQGIQYF
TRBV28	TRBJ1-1	CASSTLDRVGTEAFF
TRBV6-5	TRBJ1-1	CASSWDRENTEAFF
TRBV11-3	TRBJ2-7	CASSFRTPSYEQYF
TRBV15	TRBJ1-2	CATSRENPGTGIYGYTF
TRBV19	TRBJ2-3	CASTTKRGTDTQYF
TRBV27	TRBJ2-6	CASSLRSGANVLTF
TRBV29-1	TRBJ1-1	CSERGTGNTEAFF
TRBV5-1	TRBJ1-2	CASSPEQGLGYTF
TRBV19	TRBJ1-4	CASTPGFTNEKLFF
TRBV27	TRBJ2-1	CASSLGLAVNEQFF
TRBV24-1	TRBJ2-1	CATSRQGKPLDEQFF
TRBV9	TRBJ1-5	CASSVGVGGNQPQHF
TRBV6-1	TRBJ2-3	CASSEALRGGINTDTQYF
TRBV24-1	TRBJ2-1	CATSDRGPGRGEQFF
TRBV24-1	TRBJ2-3	CATSSGMHSGTQYF
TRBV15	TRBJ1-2	CATSRDRGRYGYTF
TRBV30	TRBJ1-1	CAWSVPGGRLNTEAFF
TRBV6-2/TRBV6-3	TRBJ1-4	CASSHWTGGVGSFEKLFF
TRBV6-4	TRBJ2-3	CASSPLAGGNTDTQYF
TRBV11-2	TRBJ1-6	CASSLERQIRENSPLHF
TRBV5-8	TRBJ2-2	CASRHGANTGELFF
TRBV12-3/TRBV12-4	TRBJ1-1	CASSFKGVTEAFF
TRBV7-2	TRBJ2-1	CASSLAQGSYNEQFF
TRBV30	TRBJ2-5	CAWRRQYQETQYF
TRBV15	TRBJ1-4	CATSRKVGVHGVWKLFF
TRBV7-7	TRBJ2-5	CASSTSGSQETQYF
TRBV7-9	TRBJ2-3	CASSPGEGQRYTDTQYF
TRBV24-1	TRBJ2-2	CATRDGSNTGELFF
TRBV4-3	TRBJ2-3	CASSELATSTDTQYF
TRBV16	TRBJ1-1	CASSPDGTANTEAFF
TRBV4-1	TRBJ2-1	CASSQVDLGFSYNEQFF
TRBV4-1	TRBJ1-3	CASSPRGLSGNTIYF
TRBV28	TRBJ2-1	CASSSSVSYNEQFF
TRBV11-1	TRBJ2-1	CASSLGRYIEQFF
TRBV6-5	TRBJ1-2	CASSHRGGGDYGYTF
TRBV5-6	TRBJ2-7	CASSLVGRAPSYEQYF
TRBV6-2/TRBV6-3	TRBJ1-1	CASSYFDYNGEAFF
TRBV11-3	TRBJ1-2	CASSLDNLAGQNYGYTF
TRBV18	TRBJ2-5	CASSPGETQYF
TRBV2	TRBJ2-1	CASSPTSGVYNEQFF
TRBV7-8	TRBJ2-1	CASSLVSGASLNNEQFF
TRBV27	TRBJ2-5	CASSSYQETQYF
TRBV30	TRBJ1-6	CAWTEPRVGSPLHF
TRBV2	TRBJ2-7	CASILAGAPSYEQYF
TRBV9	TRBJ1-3	CASSVAGTGNTIYF